Following are 6 T cell receptor beta chains from one sample sequenced in a study of T cell clonality in common variable immunodeficiency. Sequenced by immunoSEQ multiplex PCR; TCRdb stores in-frame clones only, minus some. The sample includes tens of thousands of clones, none of them occurring once. Specimen: peripheral blood mononuclear cells. All receptors derive from a person aged 18 to 75 in good health.

Many counts were recorded for this clone. Sequencing ends 3 residues short of the CDR3 end; the germline J gene provides the rest. This chain joins TRBV29-1 and TRBJ2-5; TRBD2 agrees at 8 bases. The germline V gene encodes CDR1 SQVTM and CDR2 ANQGSEA. This CDR3 is 14 amino acids long. Unmatched junction bases numbered 6, after V lost 6 bases and J lost 0 bases. The DNA read from the CDR3 is TGCAGCGTCCCCCTAGCGGGCCACCAAGAGACC. Its protein product is CSVPLAGHQET. The full CDR3 reads CSVPLAGHQETQYF.

The sample holds many counts of this clone. The read falls 3 residues short of the CDR3 end, and the missing part is taken from the germline J gene. The chain has TRBV29-1 and TRBJ2-1, with a tentative D call TRBD1 (6 bases). V was pared by 3 bases and J by 6 bases, with 12 bases between. The CDR3 is 13 amino acids. Germline CDR1 and CDR2: SQVTM and ANQGSEA. The CDR3 sequence: CSVEVVGANEQFF. The part of the CDR3 DNA that was read is TGCAGCGTTGAGGTCGTGGGGGCCAATGAG.

In this sample, this clone turned up many times. With the read ending 3 residues before the CDR3 end, the germline J gene is used to fill in that end. The V and J genes are TRBV14 and TRBJ2-1; D is perhaps TRBD1 (7 bases). Looked up from germline, CDR1 is SGHDN and CDR2 is FVKESK. V lost 4 bases and J lost 7, with 17 bases in between. The CDR3 runs to 15 residues. The CDR3 loop is CASSPGGAGGNEQFF. Incomplete CDR3 DNA: TGTGCCAGCAGCCCTGGGGGAGCAGGGGGGAATGAG. Filled out from reference TRBV14 and TRBJ2-1, the complete variable domain reads EAGVTQFPSHSVIEKGQTVTLRCDPISGHDNLYWYRRVMGKEIKFLLHFVKESKQDESGMPNNRFLAERTGGTYSTLKVQPAELEDSGVYFCASSPGGAGGNEQFFGPGTRLTVL.

This clone appeared many times. The read ends 3 residues shy of where the CDR3 ends; the end is completed using the germline J gene. The V gene is TRBV20-1, the J gene TRBJ1-5; TRBD1 is a possible D gene (5 bases). Trimming shortened V by 3 bases and J by 5 bases, and 17 bases separated the two germline ends. The CDR3 covers 15 residues. Germline assignment: CDR1 DFQATT and CDR2 SNEGSKA (reference sequence). The sequenced part of the CDR3 DNA is TGCAGTGCTAGTCAAGGGACTGGGGGAGATCAGCCC. This sequence encodes CSASQGTGGDQP. The full CDR3 protein is CSASQGTGGDQPQHF.

This clone appeared many times. The sequenced fragment ends 3 residues before the CDR3 boundary, so the rest is inferred from the germline J gene. The chain has TRBV12-3 or TRBV12-4 and TRBJ1-2; 9 bases fit TRBD1. V lost 9 bases, J lost 2 bases, and 7 bases stayed unmatched. This CDR3 comprises 14 residues. CDR3 DNA (partial): TGTGCCAGTCAGAGAGGACAGGGGAACTATGGC. Encoded protein: CASQRGQGNYG. In full, the CDR3 reads CASQRGQGNYGYTF.

In this sample, this clone is medium-sized. The CDR3 goes on 3 residues after the read ends, and that part is filled in from the germline J gene. This chain links TRBV6-1 with TRBJ2-1; weak D call: TRBD1 (6 bases). This CDR3 is built from 13 residues. Trimming took off 4 bases at V and 5 bases at J, with 9 bases between the two ends. The V gene's germline CDR1 is MNHNS and CDR2 SASEGT. The CDR3 region is CASSADSHNEQFF. The CDR3 DNA, read in part, is TGTGCCAGCAGTGCGGACAGCCACAATGAG.